The 23 T cell receptor beta chains below come from one sample, sequenced in a study of blood T cells in healthy people across ages. Primers used in a second PCR of roughly 7 to 12 cycles were a sample-barcoded 5' primer and a J-beta primer mix. TCRdb used MiXCR to reprocess the 5' RACE reads, holding one entry per CDR3 protein. The data contain about 1,400,000 distinct CDR3 sequences, around 55% of them singletons. Sequenced sample: blood. The receptor set was obtained from a man aged 18 to 29 in good health.

The chain has TRBV7-8 and TRBJ2-1; no clear D gene. With the DNA end fitting TRBJ2-7 better, the J assignment may be wrong. CDR3 length: 16 residues. The germline gives CDR1 SGHVS, CDR2 FQNEAQ. CDR3 region: CASSLVRRSSYNEQYF. The CDR3 bases are TGTGCCAGCAGCTTAGTCAGGCGAAGCTCCTACAATGAGCAGTACTTC.

The table lists this clonotype with a few counts. The chain combines TRBV12-3 or TRBV12-4 with TRBJ2-1, with 11 bases fitting TRBD2. The CDR3 sequence is 16 residues long. Losses at the gene ends were 4 bases for V and 6 bases for J; bases not matched to a gene: 8. CDR3 amino acids: CASSSLGLAGGNEQFF. The CDR3 DNA is TGTGCCAGCAGTTCCTTAGGGCTAGCGGGGGGCAATGAGCAGTTCTTC.

The V gene is TRBV5-8, the J gene TRBJ2-7; D is possibly TRBD1 (6 bases). Germline assignment: CDR1 SGHTS and CDR2 YDEGEE. This CDR3 has 15 residues. The V end was cut by 0 bases, the J end by 0 bases, with 10 bases between. The CDR3 reads CASSLVRGISYEQYF. The DNA of the CDR3 is TGTGCCAGCAGCTTGGTGAGGGGGATCTCCTACGAGCAGTACTTC.

This clonotype came up a few times. The V and J genes are TRBV6-6 and TRBJ2-1; 8 bases fit TRBD2. This CDR3 is 16 amino acids long. Unmatched junction bases numbered 11, after V lost 4 bases and J lost 6 bases. CDR1 and CDR2 from the germline V gene are MNHNY and SVGAGI (reference sequence). The CDR3 protein is CASSSPLSGSSNEQFF. The CDR3 DNA reads TGTGCCAGCAGTTCCCCCCTCAGCGGGAGTTCCAATGAGCAGTTCTTC.

The J gene is TRBJ2-7, the V gene TRBV10-3; D is undetermined. V shed 3 bases and J shed 2 bases, with 11 bases lying between them. Germline lookup yields CDR1 ENHRY and CDR2 SYGVKD. This CDR3 region has 14 residues. CDR3 region: CAISDRIKAYEQYF. CDR3 sequence (DNA): TGTGCCATCAGTGACAGGATAAAAGCCTACGAGCAGTACTTC.

This clonotype came up a few times. The V gene is TRBV4-1, the J gene TRBJ2-7, with D perhaps matching TRBD2 (5 bases). Germline lookup yields CDR1 MGHRA and CDR2 YSYEKL. Trimming took 3 bases from V and 5 from J, leaving 17 bases between them. CDR3 size: 15 residues. The CDR3 DNA reads TGCGCCAGCAGCCAGCCGGGAAGGGTGCCCCACGAGCAGTACTTC. This codes for CASSQPGRVPHEQYF.

The J gene is TRBJ1-1, the V gene TRBV7-8; D may be TRBD1 (5 bases). There are 16 residues in the CDR3. CDR1 SGHVS and CDR2 FQNEAQ come from the germline V gene. Trimming removed 0 bases from V and 0 bases from J, with 11 bases in between. The CDR3 sequence is CASSLARQTMNTEAFF. Here the CDR3 DNA reads TGTGCCAGCAGCTTAGCCCGACAGACTATGAACACTGAAGCTTTCTTT.

The chain recombines TRBV4-3 with TRBJ2-3; 8 positions match TRBD1. Germline V gene lookup returns CDR1 LGHNA and CDR2 YSLEER. This CDR3 has 16 residues. With V trimmed by 0 bases and J by 5 bases, 7 bases remained unmatched. CDR3 DNA sequence: TGCGCCAGCAGCCAAGAAGGCAGGGGGCTTATAGATACGCAGTATTTT. Translating gives CASSQEGRGLIDTQYF.

The rearrangement joins TRBV20-1 to TRBJ2-7; 11 positions agree with TRBD1. Losses at the gene ends were 4 bases for V and 4 bases for J; bases not matched to a gene: 6. CDR1 and CDR2 (germline): DFQATT, SNEGSKA (reference sequence). The CDR3 runs to 14 residues. The CDR3 coding sequence is TGCAGTGCTAACACCGGGACAGGGGGTTACGAGCAGTACTTC. Protein sequence: CSANTGTGGYEQYF.

This chain links TRBV27 with TRBJ2-3; no clear D. This CDR3 contains 16 residues. The germline CDR1 and CDR2 sequences are MNHEY and SMNVEV (reference sequence). Between the trimmed V and J ends, which lost 4 bases and 1 base, there was a span of 15 bases. The CDR3 loop reads CASSSRYSAGTDTQYF. The CDR3 bases are TGTGCCAGCAGTTCTCGATACTCGGCGGGCACAGATACGCAGTATTTT.

There are a few counts of this clonotype. The J gene is TRBJ1-1, the V gene TRBV20-1; 8 bases are a match to TRBD1. The J segment lost 8 bases and the V segment lost 3 bases, leaving 8 bases of the junction unmatched. From germline, CDR1 is DFQATT and CDR2 SNEGSKA (reference sequence). The CDR3 is 13 residues long. The CDR3 coding sequence is TGCAGTGCTAGCCGGGACAGGCGCACGGAAGCTTTCTTT. Translation gives CSASRDRRTEAFF.

This clonotype was observed a handful of times. The chain joins TRBV25-1 to TRBJ2-1; unclear D gene. Germline V gives CDR1 MGHDK, CDR2 SYGVNS. The length of the CDR3 is 16 residues. Deletions cut 1 base from V and 8 bases from J, with 18 bases between. The CDR3 sequence: CASSESPSEVFDEQFF. CDR3 bases: TGTGCCAGCAGTGAATCCCCGTCGGAAGTTTTCGATGAGCAGTTCTTC. The whole variable domain, remainder taken from reference TRBV25-1 and TRBJ2-1, is EADIYQTPRYLVIGTGKKITLECSQTMGHDKMYWYQQDPGMELHLIHYSYGVNSTEKGDLSSESTVSRIRTEHFPLTLESARPSHTSQYLCASSESPSEVFDEQFFGPGTRLTVL.

The genes are TRBV7-9 and TRBJ2-1; D ambiguous. Deletions cut 3 bases from V and 5 bases from J, with 8 bases between. The germline V gene encodes CDR1 SEHNR and CDR2 FQNEAQ (reference sequence). The CDR3 is 13 residues long. CDR3 bases: TGTGCCAGCAGCTTGTACTCGCACAATGAGCAGTTCTTC. Its protein product is CASSLYSHNEQFF. Complete variable domain (other parts from reference TRBV7-9 and TRBJ2-1): DTGVSQNPRHKITKRGQNVTFRCDPISEHNRLYWYRQTLGQGPEFLTYFQNEAQLEKSRLLSDRFSAERPKGSFSTLEIQRTEQGDSAMYLCASSLYSHNEQFFGPGTRLTVL.

The V call is TRBV4-1, the J call TRBJ2-1; 9 positions match TRBD2. CDR1 MGHRA and CDR2 YSYEKL come from the germline V gene. This CDR3 spans 16 amino acids. The V and J ends lost 3 bases and 4 bases, in that order; junction bases with no gene match: 7. Here the CDR3 DNA reads TGCGCCAGCAGCCAGATCCAAGCGGGGGGATACAATGAGCAGTTCTTC. Protein: CASSQIQAGGYNEQFF.

In its sample, this clonotype was seen a few times. V gene TRBV10-3 combines with J gene TRBJ1-1; TRBD1 might be the D (5 bases). The CDR3 has 13 residues. Germline V gives CDR1 ENHRY, CDR2 SYGVKD. V was trimmed by 10 bases and J by 5 bases, leaving 17 bases between them. The DNA for the CDR3 is TGTGCCACCGATCAGGGTCCTGAGACTGAAGCTTTCTTT. Its translation is CATDQGPETEAFF.

This rearrangement joins TRBV4-1 to TRBJ2-7; D is unclear. Germline CDR1 and CDR2: MGHRA and YSYEKL. Trimming stripped 1 base from V and 6 bases from J, with 10 bases between. The CDR3 is 13 amino acids. CDR3 region: CASSQVVRGEQYF. The CDR3 DNA reads TGCGCCAGCAGCCAAGTTGTGCGAGGCGAGCAGTACTTC.

In this sample, this clonotype turned up a few times. The CDR3 loop is CASSLRTEKLYEQYF. CDR3 nucleotides: TGTGCCAGCAGTCTTAGGACCGAGAAGCTCTACGAGCAGTACTTC. The chain uses TRBV28 and TRBJ2-7, with D hard to call. In germline, CDR1 is MDHEN, CDR2 SYDVKM. The germline V and J ends were trimmed by 5 bases and 3 bases, with 17 bases remaining between them. CDR3 length equals 15 residues.

A word on this clonotype: At one end the junction does not follow the germline gene, possibly because of a read error. V gene TRBV5-6 combines with J gene TRBJ1-2, with 7 bases that match TRBD1. The CDR3 length is 13 residues. Looked up from germline, CDR1 is SGHDT and CDR2 is YYEEEE. The CDR3 region is CARSLVQGDGYTF. The CDR3, as DNA: TGTGCCCGCAGCTTGGTGCAGGGGGATGGCTACACCTTC.

This sequence joins TRBV27 and TRBJ2-2; D is unclear. Trimming removed 5 bases from V and 6 bases from J, with 7 bases in between. The CDR3 is 12 amino acids. The germline CDR1 and CDR2 sequences are MNHEY and SMNVEV (reference sequence). The CDR3 is CASSSNSGELFF. CDR3 DNA: TGTGCCAGCAGTAGCAATTCCGGGGAGCTGTTTTTT.

V usage is TRBV15 and J usage is TRBJ2-1; TRBD2 matches at 8 bases. With the DNA end fitting TRBJ2-7 better, the J assignment may be wrong. CDR1 LNHNV and CDR2 YYDKDF come from the germline V gene (reference sequence). The CDR3 runs 11 residues. The CDR3 protein is CATRLANEQYF. CDR3 nucleotide sequence: TGTGCCACCCGACTAGCGAATGAGCAGTACTTC.

The chain uses TRBV30 and TRBJ2-5, with D tentatively TRBD1 (7 bases). The germline CDR1 and CDR2 sequences are GTSNPN and SVGIG (reference sequence). The V and J ends lost 2 bases and 2 bases respectively, with 12 bases between them. The CDR3 covers 14 residues. CDR3 DNA sequence: TGTGCCTGGAGTATGGAGGGGGCGCAAGAGACCCAGTACTTC. Amino acid sequence: CAWSMEGAQETQYF.

This clonotype was counted many times. In DNA, the CDR3 is TGTGCCAGCAGCTTGGGCAGGACCTACGAGCAGTACTTC. Residues: CASSLGRTYEQYF. V is TRBV7-6 and J is TRBJ2-7; D not resolved. Germline CDR1 is SGHVS and CDR2 is FNYEAQ. The V and J ends lost 3 bases and 2 bases respectively, with 8 bases between them. The CDR3 totals 13 residues.

The rearrangement links TRBV7-2 to TRBJ1-3; D gene ambiguous. Germline CDR1 SGHTA, CDR2 FQGNSA. V lost 2 bases and J 3 bases, leaving 8 bases between the germline ends. This CDR3 has 14 residues. CDR3 protein: CASSLTVIGNTIYF. The CDR3 DNA reads TGTGCCAGCAGCTTAACGGTCATTGGAAACACCATATATTTT.